This T cell receptor beta chain derives from a study of OX40 agonist ivuxolimab in advanced cancers. The study, taken as a whole, reports: More expanded clones were found, on average, in CD8+ than in CD4+ T cells.

V shed 10 bases and J shed 9 bases, with 18 bases lying between them. The CDR3 spans 12 residues. Per germline, CDR1 SNHLY and CDR2 FYNNEI. As for this clone: Its antigen remains unknown.

Some clones are missing from TCRdb's copy, which holds only in-frame ones; the method was immunoSEQ multiplex PCR. The table has some 73,000 clones, over 80% seen once. The sequence derives from an adult with an advanced solid tumor such as melanoma, head and neck, liver or kidney cancer. The chain recombines TRBV2 with TRBJ2-5, with D possibly matching TRBD2 (7 bases). This sample comprised CD4+ or CD8+ T cells sorted from blood, obtained in a trial of the OX40 agonist ivuxolimab. CDR3 coding DNA: TGTGCCATAATCATGATAGGGGGGGCCCAGTACTTC. Protein sequence: CAIIMIGGAQYF.